This T cell receptor (beta chain) originates from a study of memory CD4+ T cells and cytomegalovirus serostatus (dated by TCRdb to the late 2010s). With regard to the full study: The cohort included approximately 35 healthy adults from Belgium, of whom 9 were CMV seropositive and about 25 were CMV seronegative. The study sequenced CD4+ memory TCRbeta repertoires of a Belgian cohort with known cytomegalovirus serostatus to replicate a published TCR-based CMV serostatus classifier.

Genomic DNA was extracted from sorted cells with the Quick-DNA Microprep Kit. TCRbeta DNA was amplified with the immunoSEQ hsTCRbeta kit following the manufacturer's protocol. TCRbeta libraries were sequenced on an Illumina MiSeq instrument. As for the authors' bioinformatics: Removing out-of-frame sequences left 2,204,828 distinct TCRbeta sequences, an average of about 70,000 per individual. Each individual was scored according to the count of 160 or so previously reported CMV-associated TCRbeta sequences and the total productive distinct TCRbeta count. A beta-binomial model was reimplemented in Python, and scikit-learn random forests with default parameters were trained on data from the US cohort. Classifier performance on the Belgian cohort was summarized as median AUC with percentile confidence intervals over 10,000 bootstrap iterations. Entries here come from immuneACCESS through TCRdb and include only in-frame sequences with V and J called. Some clones fail to appear in such tables; in the studies checked, an unresolved V gene covers under half of the shortfall, and the cause of the remainder is unknown. From that table come the V and J calls and clone size; the DNA was used to work out D and trimming. This sample has just under 65,000 clones in its table, and 70% to 80% of those were observed once. The top ten hold 0.88% of the sample.

A FACSAria II was used to sort memory CD4+ T cells, defined as single viable CD3+CD4+CD8-CD45RO+ cells. CMV serostatus was determined using a Roche Elecsys assay that detects serum IgG against CMV pp150, pp28, p38 and p52. After the samples were thawed, total CD4+ T cells were enriched through positive selection using CD4 magnetic microbeads. The samples came from a different study that was designed specifically to examine the CD4+ T cell memory repertoire. Peripheral blood mononuclear cells were isolated and cryopreserved following standard operating procedures; serum was stored at -80 °C. The staining used CD3-PerCP (BW264/56), CD4-APC (RPA-T4), CD45RO-PE (UCHT1) and CD8-Pacific Orange (3B5) antibodies, and Sytox blue was used to exclude non-viable cells. Study-level results and caveats: Among the 150 or so previously reported CMV-associated TCRbeta sequences, approximately 70 showed up in the CD4+ memory repertoires, with each one found in between one and five individuals. The results were interpreted as suggesting that the CMV-associated TCR signature is largely present in the CD4+ memory repertoire. Only CD4+CD45RO+ memory cells were sequenced, in contrast to the original study, in which naive and memory CD4+ and CD8+ populations were covered. For CMV serostatus prediction, a median bootstrapped AUC of 0.95 was reached with the original framework, and a median bootstrapped AUC of roughly 0.89 was reached with a US-trained random forest. A median bootstrapped AUC of about 0.95 with a 95% CI of 0.76-1.00 was achieved on the Belgian cohort by the original-framework classifier.

Comment on this clone: Its target antigen remains unknown. It has no much larger one-base neighbor in the sample; base qualities were not kept.

Per the germline V gene (reference sequence), SEHNR is the CDR1 and FQNEAQ is the CDR2. Measured from the cysteine to the phenylalanine, the CDR3 is 14 residues long. Here the CDR3 DNA is all that survives: 42 bases in frame from base 1. A distance of 14 bases separates the germline ends of V and J, which lose 5 bases and 4 bases respectively. Material: memory CD4+ T cells from blood. Recombination connected TRBV7-9 to TRBJ1-2, and TRBD1 may be the D gene, going by 6 matching bases. This TCR was sampled from an adult in good health and CMV-seronegative. The CDR3 region reads CASSLIGGGYGYTF. The nucleotide sequence reads TGTGCCAGCAGCCTCATAGGAGGGGGCTATGGCTACACCTTC.